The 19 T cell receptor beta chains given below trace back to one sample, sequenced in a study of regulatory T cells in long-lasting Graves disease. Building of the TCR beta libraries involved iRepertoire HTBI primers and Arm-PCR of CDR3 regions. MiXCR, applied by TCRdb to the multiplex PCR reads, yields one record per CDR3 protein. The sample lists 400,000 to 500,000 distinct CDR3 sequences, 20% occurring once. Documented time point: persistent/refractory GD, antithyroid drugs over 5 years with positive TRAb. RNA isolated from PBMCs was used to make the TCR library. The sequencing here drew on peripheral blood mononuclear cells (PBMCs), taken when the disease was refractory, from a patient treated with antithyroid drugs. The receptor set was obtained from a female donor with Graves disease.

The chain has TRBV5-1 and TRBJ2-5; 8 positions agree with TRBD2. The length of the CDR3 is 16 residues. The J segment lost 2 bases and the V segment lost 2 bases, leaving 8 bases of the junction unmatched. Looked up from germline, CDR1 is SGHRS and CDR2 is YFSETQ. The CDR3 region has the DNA TGCGCCAGCAGCTTCTTTACTAGCGGAGCTCAAGAGACCCAGTACTTC. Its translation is CASSFFTSGAQETQYF.

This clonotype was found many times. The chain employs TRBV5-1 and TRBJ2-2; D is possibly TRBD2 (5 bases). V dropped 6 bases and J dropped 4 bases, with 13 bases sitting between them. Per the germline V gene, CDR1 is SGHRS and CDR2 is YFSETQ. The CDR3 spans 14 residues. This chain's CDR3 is CASKSSSPTGELFF. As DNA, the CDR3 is TGCGCCAGCAAGTCTTCTAGCCCCACCGGGGAGCTGTTTTTT.

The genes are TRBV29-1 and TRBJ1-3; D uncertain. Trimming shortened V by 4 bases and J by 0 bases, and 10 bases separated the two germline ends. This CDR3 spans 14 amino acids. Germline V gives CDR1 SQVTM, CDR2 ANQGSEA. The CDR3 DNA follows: TGCAGCGTTGCCGCCGGCGGCTCTGGAAACACCATATATTTT. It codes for CSVAAGGSGNTIYF.

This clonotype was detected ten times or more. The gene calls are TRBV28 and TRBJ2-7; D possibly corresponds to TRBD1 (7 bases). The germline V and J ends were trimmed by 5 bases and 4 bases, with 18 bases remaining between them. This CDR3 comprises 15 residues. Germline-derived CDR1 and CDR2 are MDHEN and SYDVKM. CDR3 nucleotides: TGTGCCAGCAGTCCCCAGGGGGGAGCTCCGTACGAGCAGTACTTC. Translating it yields CASSPQGGAPYEQYF. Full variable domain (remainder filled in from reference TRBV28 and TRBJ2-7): DVKVTQSSRYLVKRTGEKVFLECVQDMDHENMFWYRQDPGLGLRLIYFSYDVKMKEKGDIPEGYSVSREKKERFSLILESASTNQTSMYLCASSPQGGAPYEQYFGPGTRLTVT.

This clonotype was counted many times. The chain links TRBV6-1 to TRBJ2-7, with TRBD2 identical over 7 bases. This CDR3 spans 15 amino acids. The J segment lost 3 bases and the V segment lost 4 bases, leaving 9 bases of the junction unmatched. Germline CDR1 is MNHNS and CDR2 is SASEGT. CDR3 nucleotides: TGTGCCAGCAGTGCCCCAGGCGGGGGAGGCTACGAGCAGTACTTC. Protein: CASSAPGGGGYEQYF.

CDR3 protein: CASTPLASYTDTQYF. CDR3 in DNA: TGTGCCAGCACCCCGCTAGCGTCTTACACAGATACGCAGTATTTT. V usage is TRBV28 and J usage is TRBJ2-3, with D perhaps TRBD2 (6 bases). With 7 bases removed from V and 2 bases from J, the gap between germline ends came to 16 bases. This CDR3 has 15 residues. The germline CDR1 and CDR2 sequences are MDHEN and SYDVKM.

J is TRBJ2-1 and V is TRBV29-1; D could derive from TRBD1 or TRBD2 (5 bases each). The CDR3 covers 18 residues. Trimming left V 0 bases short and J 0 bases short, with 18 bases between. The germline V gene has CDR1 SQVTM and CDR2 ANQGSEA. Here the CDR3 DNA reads TGCAGCGTTGAAGAGTCCGGGACCCCCTTCAGCTCCTACAATGAGCAGTTCTTC. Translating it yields CSVEESGTPFSSYNEQFF.

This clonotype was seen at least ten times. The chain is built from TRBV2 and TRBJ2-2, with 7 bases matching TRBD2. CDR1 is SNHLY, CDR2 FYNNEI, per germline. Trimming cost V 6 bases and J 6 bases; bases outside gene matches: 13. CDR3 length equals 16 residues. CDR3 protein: CASSPSGPMGPGELFF. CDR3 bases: TGTGCCAGCAGCCCTAGCGGTCCCATGGGGCCCGGGGAGCTGTTTTTT.

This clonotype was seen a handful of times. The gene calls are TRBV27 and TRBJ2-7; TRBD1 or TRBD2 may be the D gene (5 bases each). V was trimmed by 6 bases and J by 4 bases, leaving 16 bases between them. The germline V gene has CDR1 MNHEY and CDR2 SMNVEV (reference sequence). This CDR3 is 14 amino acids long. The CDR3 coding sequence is TGTGCCAGCAGCCCCTGGGACGTCGGGTACGAGCAGTACTTC. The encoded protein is CASSPWDVGYEQYF.

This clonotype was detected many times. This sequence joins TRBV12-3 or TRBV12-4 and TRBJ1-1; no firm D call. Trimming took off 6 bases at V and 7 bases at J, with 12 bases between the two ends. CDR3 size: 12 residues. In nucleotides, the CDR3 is TGTGCCAGCAGACCGGCGGGCAGTGAAGCTTTCTTT. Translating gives CASRPAGSEAFF.

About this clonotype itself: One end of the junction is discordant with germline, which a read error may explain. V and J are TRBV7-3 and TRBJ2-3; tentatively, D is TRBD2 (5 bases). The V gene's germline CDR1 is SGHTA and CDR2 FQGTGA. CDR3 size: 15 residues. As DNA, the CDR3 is TGTACCAGCAGCGATCACCTAGCTAGCACAGATACGCAGTATTTT. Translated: CTSSDHLASTDTQYF.

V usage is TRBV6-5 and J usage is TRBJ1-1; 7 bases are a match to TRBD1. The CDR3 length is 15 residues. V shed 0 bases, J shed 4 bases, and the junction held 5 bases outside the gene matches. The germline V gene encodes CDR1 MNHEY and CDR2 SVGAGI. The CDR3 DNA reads TGTGCCAGCAGTTACTCGACAGGGTGGCGCACTGAAGCTTTCTTT. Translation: CASSYSTGWRTEAFF.

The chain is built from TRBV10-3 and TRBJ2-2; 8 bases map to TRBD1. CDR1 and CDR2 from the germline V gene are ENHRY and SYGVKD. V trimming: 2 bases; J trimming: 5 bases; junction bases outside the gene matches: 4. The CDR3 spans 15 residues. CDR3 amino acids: CAISEQGAQTGELFF. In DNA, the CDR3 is TGTGCCATCAGTGAGCAGGGGGCGCAAACCGGGGAGCTGTTTTTT.

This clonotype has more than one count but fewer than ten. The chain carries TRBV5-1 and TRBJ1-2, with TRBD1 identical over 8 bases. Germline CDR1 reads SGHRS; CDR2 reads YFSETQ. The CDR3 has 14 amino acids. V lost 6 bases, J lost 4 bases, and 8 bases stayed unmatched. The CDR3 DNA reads TGCGCCAGCAAGACTATGGGACAGGCCTATGGCTACACCTTC. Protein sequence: CASKTMGQAYGYTF.

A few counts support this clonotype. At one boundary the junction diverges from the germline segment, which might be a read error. Here the CDR3 reads CASNYSKYAVYEQYF. CDR3 nucleotide sequence: TGTGCCAGCAATTACTCGAAGTACGCGGTCTACGAGCAGTACTTC. V gene TRBV6-2 or TRBV6-3 combines with J gene TRBJ2-7, with no clear D. The CDR3 covers 15 residues. The V gene's germline CDR1 is MNHEY and CDR2 SVGEGT.

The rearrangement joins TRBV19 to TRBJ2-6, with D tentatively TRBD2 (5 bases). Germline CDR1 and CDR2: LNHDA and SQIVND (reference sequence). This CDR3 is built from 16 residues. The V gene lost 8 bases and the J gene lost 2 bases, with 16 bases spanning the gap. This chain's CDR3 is CASLQQEGPGANVLTF. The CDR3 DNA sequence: TGTGCCAGTCTCCAGCAAGAGGGCCCTGGGGCCAACGTCCTGACTTTC.

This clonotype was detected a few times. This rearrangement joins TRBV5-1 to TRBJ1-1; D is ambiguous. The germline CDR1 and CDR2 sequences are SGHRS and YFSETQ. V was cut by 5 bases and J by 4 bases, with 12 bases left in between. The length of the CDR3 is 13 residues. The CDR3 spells CASRFTPVTEAFF. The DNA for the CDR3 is TGCGCCAGCAGGTTCACCCCCGTCACTGAAGCTTTCTTT. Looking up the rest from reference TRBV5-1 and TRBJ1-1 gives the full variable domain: KAGVTQTPRYLIKTRGQQVTLSCSPISGHRSVSWYQQTPGQGLQFLFEYFSETQRNKGNFPGRFSGRQFSNSRSEMNVSTLELGDSALYLCASRFTPVTEAFFGQGTRLTVV.

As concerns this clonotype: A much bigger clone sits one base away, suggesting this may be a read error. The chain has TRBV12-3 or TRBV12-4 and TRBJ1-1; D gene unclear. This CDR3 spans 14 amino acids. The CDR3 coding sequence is TGTGCCGGCAGCACAACTCCGAGGAACACTGAAGCTTTCTTT. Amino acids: CAGSTTPRNTEAFF.

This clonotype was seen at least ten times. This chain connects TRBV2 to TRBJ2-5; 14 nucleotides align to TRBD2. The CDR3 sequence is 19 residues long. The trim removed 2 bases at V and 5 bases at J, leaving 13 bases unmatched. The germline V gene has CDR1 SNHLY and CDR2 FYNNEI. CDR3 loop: CASSELAPGLAGAGETQYF. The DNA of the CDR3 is TGTGCCAGCAGTGAATTGGCCCCGGGACTAGCGGGAGCCGGGGAGACCCAGTACTTC.